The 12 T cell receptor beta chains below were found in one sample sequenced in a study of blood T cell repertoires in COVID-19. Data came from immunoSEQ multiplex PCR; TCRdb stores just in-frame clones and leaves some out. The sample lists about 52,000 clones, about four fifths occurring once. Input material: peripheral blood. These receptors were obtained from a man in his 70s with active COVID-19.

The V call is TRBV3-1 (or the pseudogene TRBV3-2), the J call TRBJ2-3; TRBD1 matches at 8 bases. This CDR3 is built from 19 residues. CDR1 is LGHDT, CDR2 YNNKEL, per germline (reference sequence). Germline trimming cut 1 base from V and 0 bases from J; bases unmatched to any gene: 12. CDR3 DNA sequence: TGTGCCAGCAGCCAAGTTGACAGGGGTAGGCCCGCTAGCACAGATACGCAGTATTTT. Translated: CASSQVDRGRPASTDTQYF.

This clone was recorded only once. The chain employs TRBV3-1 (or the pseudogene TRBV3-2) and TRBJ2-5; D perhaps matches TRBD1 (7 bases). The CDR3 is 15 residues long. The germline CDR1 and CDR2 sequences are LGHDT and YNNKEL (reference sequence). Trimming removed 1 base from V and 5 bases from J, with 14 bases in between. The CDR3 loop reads CASSQAPTGRETQYF. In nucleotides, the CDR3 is TGTGCCAGCAGCCAAGCCCCGACAGGGAGGGAGACCCAGTACTTC.

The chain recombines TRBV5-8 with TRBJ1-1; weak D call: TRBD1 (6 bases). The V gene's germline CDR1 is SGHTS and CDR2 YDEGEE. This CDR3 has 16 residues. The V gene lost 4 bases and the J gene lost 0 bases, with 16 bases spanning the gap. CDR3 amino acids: CASSTRRGSMNTEAFF. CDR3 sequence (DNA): TGTGCCAGCAGCACACGCAGGGGTTCCATGAACACTGAAGCTTTCTTT.

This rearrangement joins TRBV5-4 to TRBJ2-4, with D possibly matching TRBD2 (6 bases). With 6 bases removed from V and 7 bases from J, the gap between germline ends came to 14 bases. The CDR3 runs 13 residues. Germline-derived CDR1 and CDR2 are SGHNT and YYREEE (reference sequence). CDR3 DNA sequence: TGTGCCAGCACCTCCGGAGGGATCAACATTCAGTACTTC. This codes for CASTSGGINIQYF.

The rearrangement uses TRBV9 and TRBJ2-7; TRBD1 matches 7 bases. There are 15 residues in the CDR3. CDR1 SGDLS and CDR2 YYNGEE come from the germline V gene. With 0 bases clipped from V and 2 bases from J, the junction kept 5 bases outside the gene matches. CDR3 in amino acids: CASSVAGQGAYEQYF. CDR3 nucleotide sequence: TGTGCCAGCAGCGTAGCGGGCCAGGGGGCCTACGAGCAGTACTTC.

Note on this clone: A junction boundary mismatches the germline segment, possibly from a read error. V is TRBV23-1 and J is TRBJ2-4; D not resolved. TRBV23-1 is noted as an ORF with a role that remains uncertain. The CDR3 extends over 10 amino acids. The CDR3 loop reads CASSHSGACF. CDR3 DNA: TGCGCCAGCAGTCACTCGGGTGCGTGCTTC.

The CDR3 is CASSLGIGLGEPQHF. In DNA, the CDR3 is TGTGCCAGCAGCTTGGGAATCGGTCTAGGGGAGCCCCAGCATTTT. The chain uses TRBV5-4 and TRBJ1-5; possibly TRBD1 for D (5 bases). The V and J ends lost 0 bases and 8 bases respectively, with 15 bases between them. Looked up from germline, CDR1 is SGHNT and CDR2 is YYREEE (reference sequence). There are 15 residues in the CDR3.

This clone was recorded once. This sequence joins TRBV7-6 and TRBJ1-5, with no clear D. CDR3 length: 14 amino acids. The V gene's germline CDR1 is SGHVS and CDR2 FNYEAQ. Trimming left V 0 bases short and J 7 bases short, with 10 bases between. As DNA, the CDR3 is TGTGCCAGCAGCTTAGCGGAGGCGGGGCAGCCCCAGCATTTT. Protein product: CASSLAEAGQPQHF.

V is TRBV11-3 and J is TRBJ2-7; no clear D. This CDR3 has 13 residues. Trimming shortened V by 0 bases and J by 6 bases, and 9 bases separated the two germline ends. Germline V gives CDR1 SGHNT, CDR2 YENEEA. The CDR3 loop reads CASSLDPSSEQYF. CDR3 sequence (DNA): TGTGCCAGCAGCTTAGATCCGTCGAGCGAGCAGTACTTC.

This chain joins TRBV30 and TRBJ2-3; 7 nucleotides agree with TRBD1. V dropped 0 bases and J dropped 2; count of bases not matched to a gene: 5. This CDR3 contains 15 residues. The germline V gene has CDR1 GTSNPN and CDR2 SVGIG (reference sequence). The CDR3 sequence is CAWSVWDSFTDTQYF. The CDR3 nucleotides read TGTGCCTGGAGTGTTTGGGACAGTTTCACAGATACGCAGTATTTT.

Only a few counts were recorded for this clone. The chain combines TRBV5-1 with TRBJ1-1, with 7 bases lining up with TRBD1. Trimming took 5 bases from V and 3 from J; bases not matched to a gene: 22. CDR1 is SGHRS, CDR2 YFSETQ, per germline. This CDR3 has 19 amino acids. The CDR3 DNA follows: TGCGCCAGCAGGGCTGGGACAGCCGGACTCCGAATCGCCCACACTGAAGCTTTCTTT. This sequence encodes CASRAGTAGLRIAHTEAFF. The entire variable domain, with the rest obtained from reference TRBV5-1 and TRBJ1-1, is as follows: KAGVTQTPRYLIKTRGQQVTLSCSPISGHRSVSWYQQTPGQGLQFLFEYFSETQRNKGNFPGRFSGRQFSNSRSEMNVSTLELGDSALYLCASRAGTAGLRIAHTEAFFGQGTRLTVV.

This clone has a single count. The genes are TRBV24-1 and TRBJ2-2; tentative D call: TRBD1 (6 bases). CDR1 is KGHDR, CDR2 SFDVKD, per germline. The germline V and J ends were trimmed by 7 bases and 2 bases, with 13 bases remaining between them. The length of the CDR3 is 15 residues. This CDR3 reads CATRGAGQNTGELFF. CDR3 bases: TGTGCCACCAGGGGGGCTGGCCAAAACACCGGGGAGCTGTTTTTT.